These T cell receptor beta chains were read from a single sample in a study of post-analysis software for immune sequencing data. Each CDR3 protein is one row after TCRdb ran MiXCR on the PCR reads. The sample records about 540,000 distinct CDR3 sequences, 30% to 40% being singletons. The sequenced material came from blood. These receptors were taken from a girl younger than 18 with multiple sclerosis. Each CDR3 is given with its conserved first and last residue. A D gene is named only where the DNA matches it firmly. Rows give clone size only sometimes, using once, few, many, or a class for an expanded clone.

clone_size j_call d_call v_call cdr3_nt cdr3_aa
few TRBJ1-1 NA TRBV5-1 TGCGCCAGCAGCTCATCCTTAGGGGGAGGCACTGAAGCTTTCTTT CASSSSLGGGTEAFF
NA TRBJ2-3 TRBD2 TRBV3-1 TGTGCCAGCAGCCCCCGACTAGCGGCGACAATTCAGACGCAGTATTTT CASSPRLAATIQTQYF
NA TRBJ1-1 NA TRBV20-1 TGCAGTGCTAGGATCAGGGAGAACACTGAAGCTTTCTTT CSARIRENTEAFF
NA TRBJ1-2 TRBD1 TRBV6-5 TGTGCCAGCAGTTACTATGCCAGGGGGTATGGCTACACCTTC CASSYYARGYGYTF
few TRBJ1-4 NA TRBV10-2 TGCGCCAGCAGCTACCCAGGGACGGCGGGGGAAAAACTGTTTTTT CASSYPGTAGEKLFF
few TRBJ2-1 NA TRBV7-6 TGTGCCAGCAGCCAAGGACTCAGTGGCCATGAGCAGTTCTTC CASSQGLSGHEQFF
few TRBJ1-2 TRBD1 TRBV7-2 TGTGCCAGCAGCCCCAGGGGGCGTCGTAGCTATGGCTACACCTTC CASSPRGRRSYGYTF
NA TRBJ2-3 TRBD1 TRBV12-3/TRBV12-4 TGTGCCAGCAGTCGACCCGGGACAGGGGAGACAGATACGCAGTATTTT CASSRPGTGETDTQYF
few TRBJ2-7 NA TRBV5-1 TGCGCCAGCAGCTTGGTAGGAGGGACGGGCGAGCAGTACTTC CASSLVGGTGEQYF
once TRBJ2-3 NA TRBV20-1 TGCAGTGCTTCCGGGCCCTTGGGGCCAGATACGCAGTATTTT CSASGPLGPDTQYF
NA TRBJ2-7 NA TRBV2 TGTGCCACCCAACAAGGGATCTCCTACGAGCAGTACTTC CATQQGISYEQYF
NA TRBJ2-3 NA TRBV20-1 TGCAGTGCTAGAGATCCCCTAGGGGGGCCCACAGATACGCAGTATTTT CSARDPLGGPTDTQYF
few TRBJ1-1 NA TRBV7-3 TGTGCCAGCAGCCTACAGAGAGGGAACACTGAAGCTTTCTTT CASSLQRGNTEAFF
NA TRBJ2-3 NA TRBV28 TGTGCCAGCCAAAGGATCGGACCGGGACGGCTGATAGATACGCAGTATTTT CASQRIGPGRLIDTQYF
NA TRBJ1-5 NA TRBV6-2/TRBV6-3 TGTGCCAGCAGTAACCCGCAGGGGCCCAATCAGCCCCAGCATTTT CASSNPQGPNQPQHF
NA TRBJ2-3 NA TRBV20-1 TGCAGTGCTAGAGAATGGGGCCCGGAGGGGATAGATACGCGGTATTTT CSAREWGPEGIDTRYF
NA TRBJ1-4 NA TRBV12-3/TRBV12-4 TGTGCCAGCAGTTTATCACAGCCCAATGAAAAACTGTTTTTT CASSLSQPNEKLFF
few TRBJ2-7 NA TRBV29-1 TGCAGCGTCGCTAGCTCCTACGAGCAGTACTTC CSVASSYEQYF
NA TRBJ1-2 TRBD1 TRBV10-3 TGTGCCATCAGTGAATGGAGACAGGGGAGATATGGCTGCACCTTC CAISEWRQGRYGCTF
few TRBJ1-4 NA TRBV23-1 TGCGCCAGCAGTCCAGAACAGAAAACTAATGAAAAACTGTTTTTT CASSPEQKTNEKLFF
NA TRBJ1-1 TRBD1 TRBV5-1 TGCGCCAGCAGTCAACAAACTACAGGGGACACTGAAGCTTTCTTT CASSQQTTGDTEAFF
many TRBJ1-2 NA TRBV10-3 TGTGCCATCAGTGAGTTCGGAGGACAGAACTATGGCTACACCTTC CAISEFGGQNYGYTF
NA TRBJ2-7 NA TRBV9 TGTGCCAGCAGCGTAGAGACCCTCTCCTACGAGCATTACTTC CASSVETLSYEHYF
NA TRBJ2-5 TRBD1 TRBV5-6 TGTGCCAGCAGCGTACCGGGACAGGGGTTTTCCGAGACCCAGTACTTC CASSVPGQGFSETQYF
NA TRBJ2-1 NA TRBV12-3/TRBV12-4 TGTGCCAGCACCGGGGGCTTACATCCCTACAATGAGCAGTTCTTC CASTGGLHPYNEQFF
NA TRBJ2-4 NA TRBV20-1 TGCAGTGCTAGGGTTCCCGGGGCTCTAGCCAAAAACATTCAGTACTTC CSARVPGALAKNIQYF
NA TRBJ2-5 NA TRBV5-1 TGCGCCAGCAGCCCCCATTCCAGGGAGACCCAGTACTTC CASSPHSRETQYF
once TRBJ1-2 NA TRBV6-5 TGTGCCAGCAGCCCGACAGACACCGGCTACACCTTC CASSPTDTGYTF
once TRBJ1-1 NA TRBV4-1 TGCGCCAGCAGCCAAGCCAGGGCCACTGAAGCTTTCTTT CASSQARATEAFF
NA TRBJ2-7 TRBD1 TRBV5-5 TGTGCCAGCAGCGTCGACAGGGTGGGTCGCGAGCAGTACTTC CASSVDRVGREQYF
NA TRBJ1-2 NA TRBV7-2 TGTGCCGCCGGAACCTATGGCTACACCTTC CAAGTYGYTF
NA TRBJ1-4 NA TRBV28 TGTGCCAGCAGTTTTTCGACAGATAATGAAAAACTGTTTTTT CASSFSTDNEKLFF
NA TRBJ2-7 TRBD2 TRBV5-1 TGCGCCAGCAGCTTGGCCTCTGGCGGGGGGGTTGGCTACGAGCAGTACTTC CASSLASGGGVGYEQYF
NA TRBJ1-6 NA TRBV9 TGTGCCAGCGGTGACAGCTCCTATAATTCACCCCTCCACTTT CASGDSSYNSPLHF
few TRBJ2-7 NA TRBV6-5 TGTGCCAGCAGTTATGGATCGGAGACCCATTTGGCGGAGAAGTACTTC CASSYGSETHLAEKYF
once TRBJ2-5 NA TRBV11-1 TGTGCCAGCAGCTTCATGGAGTACGGACAGATTAAACGAGGGTCCGCAAAAGAGACCCAGTACTTC CASSFMEYGQIKRGSAKETQYF
many TRBJ2-1 TRBD2 TRBV4-1 TGCGCCAGCAGCCTGCAACTAGCGGACAATGAGCAGTTCTTC CASSLQLADNEQFF
NA TRBJ2-1 TRBD1 TRBV24-1 TGTGCCACCAGTGATTTGGGCAGGGGGCCATACAATGAGCAGTTCTTC CATSDLGRGPYNEQFF
few TRBJ1-2 NA TRBV12-3/TRBV12-4 TGTGCCAGCAGTTTTCAGGGAGCGAACTATGGCTACACCTTC CASSFQGANYGYTF
NA TRBJ1-6 NA TRBV6-5 TGTGCCATTTGGACCGAACGGGACTCACCCCTCCACTTT CAIWTERDSPLHF
NA TRBJ1-2 NA TRBV10-2 TGCGCCAGCAGTCAATTATCGCGCCGCTCATTCTATGGCTACACCTTC CASSQLSRRSFYGYTF
NA TRBJ2-7 NA TRBV4-1 TGCGCCAGCAGCCAAGGACAGGTGGCCTACGAGCAGTACTTC CASSQGQVAYEQYF
few TRBJ2-3 TRBD2 TRBV9 TGTGCCAGCAGCGTAGTGATAGCGGGGGACCAAGATACGCAGTATTTT CASSVVIAGDQDTQYF
few TRBJ2-3 TRBD2 TRBV10-3 TGTGCCGCCACTAGCGGGGATGGAGATACGCAGTATTTT CAATSGDGDTQYF
NA TRBJ2-7 NA TRBV20-1 TGCAGTGCTAGAGGGGCCTCCTACGAGCAGTACTTC CSARGASYEQYF
few TRBJ1-2 TRBD1 TRBV10-3 TGTGCCACCAGTGCCCCTGACAGGGGGCAGGATGGCTACACCTTC CATSAPDRGQDGYTF
few TRBJ2-1 NA TRBV3-1 TGTGCCAGCAGTAAGACAGAATCTTACAATGAGCAGTTCTTC CASSKTESYNEQFF
NA TRBJ2-7 NA TRBV18 TGTACCAGCTCACCACGTGACAGCGGGCTCGAGCAGTACTTC CTSSPRDSGLEQYF
NA TRBJ2-7 NA TRBV21-1 TGTGCCAGCAGCAACACAGGGTTTTTTGTGTACGAGCAGTACTTC CASSNTGFFVYEQYF
NA TRBJ2-1 NA TRBV29-1 TGCAGCGTTGAAATTGCAGGAAACTCCTACAATGAGCAGTTCTTC CSVEIAGNSYNEQFF
few TRBJ2-1 NA TRBV7-2 TGTGCCAGCAGCCAGGCCTGGGCAAATGAGCAGTTCTTC CASSQAWANEQFF
NA TRBJ1-5 NA TRBV20-1 TGCAGTGCTACCACGGCAGAGCCCCAGCATTTT CSATTAEPQHF
NA TRBJ1-6 NA TRBV14 TGTGCCAGCAGCCCATCATGGGGCCTTGGGTCACCCCTCCACTTT CASSPSWGLGSPLHF
NA TRBJ2-1 TRBD2 TRBV6-6 TGTGCCAGCAGTTACGTGGCTAGCGGGGGCAATGAGCAGTTCTTC CASSYVASGGNEQFF
few TRBJ2-1 NA TRBV5-1 TGCGCCAGCAGCTTGGGCCAGAGCAACAATGAGCAGTTCTTC CASSLGQSNNEQFF
NA TRBJ1-5 NA TRBV5-6 TGTGCCAGCAGCTTGGAAGAATTCAATCAGCCCCAGCATTTT CASSLEEFNQPQHF
few TRBJ2-2 TRBD1 TRBV29-1 TGCAGCGCCGGGACAGAGAACACCGGGGAGCTGTTTTTT CSAGTENTGELFF
few TRBJ2-1 TRBD2 TRBV7-2 TGTGCCAGCAGGGGGGGGGTCTCCTACAATGAGCAGTTCTTC CASRGGVSYNEQFF
few TRBJ2-1 TRBD2 TRBV2 TGTGCCAGCAGTGCACTAGCGGGGGGGAGCAATGAGCAGTTCTTC CASSALAGGSNEQFF
few TRBJ2-3 NA TRBV5-4 TGTGCCAGCAGCTTTGCAGGGGGAGGGGCAGATACGCAGTATTTT CASSFAGGGADTQYF